The 20 T cell receptor beta chains in this list originate from one sample, sequenced in a study of T cells expressing NK-cell markers. TCRdb reprocessed the 5' RACE reads and keeps a single row for each CDR3 protein, giving no DNA. Recorded for this sample: a few hundred thousand distinct CDR3 sequences. The specimen sequenced was blood T cells: a sorted CD56 or NKG2C T cell subset, CD4+ or CD8+ T cells, or bulk PBMC T cells (not recorded which). Receptors originate from a woman aged 45-65 years in good health.

The chain recombines TRBV5-1 with TRBJ2-2; TCRdb calls TRBD1, which cannot be checked without DNA. The CDR3 spans 14 residues. In germline, CDR1 is SGHRS, CDR2 YFSETQ. The CDR3 spells CASSTGELTGELFF.

This rearrangement joins TRBV7-9 to TRBJ1-1. This CDR3 spans 12 amino acids. Germline CDR1 is SEHNR and CDR2 is FQNEAQ (reference sequence). The CDR3 loop is CASSFDNTEAFF.

The chain has TRBV4-1 and TRBJ2-1; TCRdb's D call of TRBD1 is untestable without DNA. This CDR3 contains 18 residues. Per the germline V gene, CDR1 is MGHRA and CDR2 is YSYEKL. CDR3 in amino acids: CASSPNRGAGQVNNEQFF.

This chain connects TRBV28 to TRBJ2-3; as DNA is missing, the TRBD1 call by TCRdb cannot be tested. Germline values: CDR1 MDHEN, CDR2 SYDVKM. The CDR3 length is 16 residues. CDR3 region: CASSSQQGGSRRTQYF.

The chain has TRBV18 and TRBJ2-3. The CDR3 covers 12 residues. CDR1 is KGHSH and CDR2 is LQKENI in the germline V gene. CDR3 sequence: CASSPGTDTQYF.

V is TRBV14 and J is TRBJ2-5. The CDR3 is made up of 15 amino acids. Per germline, CDR1 SGHDN and CDR2 FVKESK. CDR3 sequence reads: CASSQVGRSGGTQYF.

CDR3 loop: CASSGGSPKLNYEQYF. The rearrangement uses TRBV6-5 and TRBJ2-7; TCRdb picks TRBD2, but there is no DNA to check that call. The germline gives CDR1 MNHEY, CDR2 SVGAGI. The CDR3 is 16 amino acids.

This sequence joins TRBV20-1 and TRBJ2-1; the TCRdb D gene call, TRBD2, has no DNA to confirm it. The CDR3 is made up of 17 amino acids. Germline-derived CDR1 and CDR2 are DFQATT and SNEGSKA (reference sequence). The CDR3 here is CSANEEGTPYWVIEQFF.

The V and J genes are TRBV20-1 and TRBJ2-1. Germline assignment: CDR1 DFQATT and CDR2 SNEGSKA (reference sequence). This CDR3 region has 14 residues. CDR3 protein: CSARDPWGRNEQFF.

V is TRBV5-1 and J is TRBJ2-5; without DNA, the TCRdb call of TRBD1 cannot be checked. CDR3 size: 14 residues. CDR1 is SGHRS, CDR2 YFSETQ, per germline. CDR3 region: CASSPRGQRETQYF.

This chain connects TRBV19 to TRBJ2-1; the TRBD1 assignment by TCRdb is unverifiable without DNA. Germline assignment: CDR1 LNHDA and CDR2 SQIVND (reference sequence). The CDR3 contains 17 residues. The CDR3 sequence: CASSATRGLSSYNEQFF.

The chain is built from TRBV2 and TRBJ2-3; TCRdb returns TRBD2, unconfirmable since there is no DNA. Per the germline V gene, CDR1 is SNHLY and CDR2 is FYNNEI. The length of the CDR3 is 16 residues. CDR3 residues: CASSGGTSGIPDTQYF. The variable domain in full, with the rest retrieved from reference TRBV2 and TRBJ2-3, is EPEVTQTPSHQVTQMGQEVILRCVPISNHLYFYWYRQILGQKVEFLVSFYNNEISEKSEIFDDQFSVERPDGSNFTLKIRSTKLEDSAMYFCASSGGTSGIPDTQYFGPGTRLTVL.

The chain couples TRBV6-2 or TRBV6-3 to TRBJ2-7. The CDR3 has 13 residues. Germline V gene data show CDR1 as MNHEY and CDR2 as SVGEGT. The CDR3 region is CASSYSNPYEQYF.

The V call is TRBV10-3, the J call TRBJ1-1; TCRdb picks TRBD1, but there is no DNA to check that call. CDR3 length equals 12 residues. The germline V gene encodes CDR1 ENHRY and CDR2 SYGVKD. The CDR3 is CAISESRDKAFF.

The V and J genes are TRBV4-1 and TRBJ2-5; with no DNA, the TCRdb D assignment of TRBD2 cannot be verified. The CDR3 is 14 residues long. The germline V gene encodes CDR1 MGHRA and CDR2 YSYEKL. The CDR3 sequence is CASSQGGGRKTQYF.

The chain carries TRBV29-1 and TRBJ2-1; TCRdb lists TRBD1, though no DNA is available to test this call. CDR1 and CDR2 from the germline V gene are SQVTM and ANQGSEA. The CDR3 extends over 17 amino acids. This chain's CDR3 is CSVSGQGMDYSYNEQFF.

This chain links TRBV5-6 with TRBJ2-3; TCRdb designates TRBD2, a call that cannot be tested without DNA. The CDR3 consists of 15 residues. CDR1 is SGHDT, CDR2 YYEEEE, per germline. The CDR3 here is CASSPGTSVPDTQYF.

V gene TRBV12-3 or TRBV12-4 combines with J gene TRBJ1-1; TCRdb proposes TRBD1, but this gene call is untestable without DNA. The CDR3 has 15 amino acids. This chain's CDR3 is CASRRTGGLNTEAFF.

The chain uses TRBV5-1 and TRBJ1-4. CDR1 and CDR2 from the germline V gene are SGHRS and YFSETQ. This CDR3 contains 16 residues. This CDR3 is CASSPRTARSNEKLFF.

The rearrangement uses TRBV7-9 and TRBJ1-1; the TRBD1 assignment by TCRdb is unverifiable without DNA. Per the germline V gene, CDR1 is SEHNR and CDR2 is FQNEAQ (reference sequence). The CDR3 covers 15 residues. CDR3 sequence reads: CASSIGTSRNTEAFF.